The rows below give T cell receptor beta chains drawn from one sample of a study of blood T cell repertoires in COVID-19. Produced via immunoSEQ multiplex PCR; TCRdb's table is partial and in-frame only. The table includes 70,000 to 90,000 clones, roughly four fifths detected once. The specimen sequenced was peripheral blood. The receptors were gathered from an elderly woman with acute or convalescent COVID-19. The CDR3 runs from the conserved cysteine through the conserved F or W. The D gene is left open where the match is weak. A row's size may be missing; if present it is once, few, many or a size class.

V gene	clone size	J gene	D gene	CDR3 protein	CDR3 DNA
TRBV6-6	NA	TRBJ2-7	NA	CASSGTDTLSYEQYF	TGTGCCAGCAGTGGAACGGACACCCTCTCCTACGAGCAGTACTTC
TRBV6-5	once	TRBJ2-3	NA	CASRPQGTSTDTQYF	TGTGCCAGCAGACCCCAAGGGACTAGCACAGATACGCAGTATTTT
TRBV19	NA	TRBJ2-2	TRBD2	CASSQGTSGVLFF	TGTGCCAGTAGTCAGGGGACTAGCGGGGTGCTGTTTTTT
TRBV3-1/TRBV3-2	NA	TRBJ1-5	TRBD1	CASSQGTGGNQPQHF	TGTGCCAGCAGCCAAGGGACAGGGGGCAATCAGCCCCAGCATTTT
TRBV2	NA	TRBJ2-1	NA	CASSVEQWNYNEQFF	TGTGCCAGCAGTGTGGAACAGTGGAACTACAATGAGCAGTTCTTC
TRBV2	few	TRBJ1-3	NA	CASRRDDSGNTIYF	TGTGCCAGCAGGAGGGATGACTCTGGAAACACCATATATTTT
TRBV2	NA	TRBJ2-5	TRBD1	CASSEGGQGQETQYF	TGTGCCAGCAGTGAAGGGGGACAGGGGCAAGAGACCCAGTACTTC
TRBV18	once	TRBJ2-7	NA	CASARDRTYEQYF	TGTGCCAGCGCCCGGGATCGTACCTACGAGCAGTACTTC
TRBV5-1	NA	TRBJ1-1	NA	CASSLRGPEAFF	TGCGCCAGCAGCTTGCGAGGGCCCGAAGCTTTCTTT
TRBV28	NA	TRBJ1-3	NA	CASSLAGQSGNTIYF	TGTGCCAGCAGTTTGGCAGGGCAGTCTGGAAACACCATATATTTT
TRBV2	NA	TRBJ2-5	TRBD2	CASSESGATQYF	TGTGCCAGCAGTGAGAGCGGGGCGACCCAGTACTTC
TRBV5-6	NA	TRBJ2-4	NA	CASSPRTLGNIQYF	TGTGCCAGCAGCCCCCGAACGCTTGGCAACATTCAGTACTTC
TRBV27	NA	TRBJ2-3	TRBD2	CASSIGGEGADTQYF	TGTGCCAGCAGTATTGGGGGGGAGGGAGCAGATACGCAGTATTTT
TRBV19	few	TRBJ2-1	TRBD2	CASSSLAGPYNEQFF	TGTGCCAGTAGTTCTCTAGCGGGCCCGTACAATGAGCAGTTCTTC
TRBV7-9	once	TRBJ2-2	NA	CASSSDRGELFF	TGTGCCAGCAGCTCGGACAGAGGGGAGCTGTTTTTT
TRBV27	NA	TRBJ1-1	NA	CASSLAGTGTEAFF	TGTGCCAGCAGTTTAGCGGGGACGGGGACTGAAGCTTTCTTT
TRBV24-1	few	TRBJ2-7	TRBD1	CATSDPGTGDEQYF	TGTGCCACCAGTGACCCGGGGACAGGTGACGAGCAGTACTTC
TRBV6-5	NA	TRBJ2-7	NA	CASSYRGIYEQYF	TGTGCCAGCAGTTATAGAGGGATCTACGAGCAGTACTTC
TRBV10-2	NA	TRBJ1-1	TRBD1	CASSESTGTGNTEAFF	TGCGCCAGCAGTGAGTCGACGGGGACAGGGAACACTGAAGCTTTCTTT
TRBV7-9	NA	TRBJ1-5	TRBD1	CASSSEGALGNQPQHF	TGTGCCAGCAGCTCCGAGGGGGCGCTTGGCAATCAGCCCCAGCATTTT
TRBV19	NA	TRBJ2-5	NA	CASGRGAGETQYF	TGTGCCAGTGGCCGGGGGGCTGGGGAGACCCAGTACTTC
TRBV2	NA	TRBJ1-3	TRBD1	CASSPLWGQGGNTIYF	TGTGCCAGCAGTCCCCTTTGGGGACAGGGGGGAAACACCATATATTTT
TRBV23-1	NA	TRBJ2-2	TRBD2	CASSPRTSGGAKTGELFF	TGCGCCAGCAGCCCACGGACTAGCGGGGGGGCAAAGACCGGGGAGCTGTTTTTT
TRBV19	few	TRBJ2-7	TRBD2	CASSPGLDRLSRSYEQYF	TGTGCCAGTAGCCCGGGACTAGACAGGTTGTCCAGGAGCTACGAGCAGTACTTC
TRBV7-8	NA	TRBJ2-2	NA	CASSPFGPGELFF	TGTGCCAGCAGCCCGTTTGGGCCCGGGGAGCTGTTTTTT
TRBV6-1	NA	TRBJ1-6	NA	CASSEAPAGNSPLHF	TGTGCCAGCAGTGAAGCCCCGGCAGGCAATTCACCCCTCCACTTT
TRBV5-1	NA	TRBJ2-5	NA	CASSLSGTTQQETQYF	TGCGCCAGCAGCTTGAGTGGCACAACCCAACAAGAGACCCAGTACTTC
TRBV27	NA	TRBJ2-3	NA	CASSLGVGDPDTQYF	TGTGCCAGCAGTTTAGGGGTCGGGGATCCAGATACGCAGTATTTT
TRBV24-1	NA	TRBJ2-3	NA	CATSDSGVKSTDTQYF	TGTGCCACCAGTGATTCGGGGGTAAAAAGCACAGATACGCAGTATTTT
TRBV5-1	NA	TRBJ2-5	TRBD1	CASSWGQAYQETQYF	TGCGCCAGCAGCTGGGGACAGGCATACCAAGAGACCCAGTACTTC
TRBV5-6	NA	TRBJ2-7	TRBD1	CASSGRGQSYEQYF	TGTGCCAGCAGCGGACGGGGACAGTCCTACGAGCAGTACTTC
TRBV7-8	NA	TRBJ1-5	NA	CASSLAQGLSNQPQHF	TGTGCCAGCAGCTTAGCACAGGGCCTTAGCAATCAGCCCCAGCATTTT
TRBV5-4	NA	TRBJ1-6	TRBD1	CASSLNLQRGHNSPLHF	TGTGCCAGCAGCTTGAACCTACAGAGGGGGCATAATTCACCCCTCCACTTT
TRBV12-5	NA	TRBJ1-1	TRBD1	CASGEQGANGAFF	TGTGCTAGTGGAGAACAGGGGGCGAATGGAGCTTTCTTT
TRBV5-1	few	TRBJ1-3	NA	CASSTNSGNTIYF	TGCGCCAGCAGCACAAACTCTGGAAACACCATATATTTT
TRBV6-5	NA	TRBJ2-2	NA	CASSFSAGELFF	TGTGCCAGCAGTTTTAGCGCCGGGGAGCTGTTTTTT
TRBV18	NA	TRBJ1-1	TRBD1	CASSPQGDTEAFF	TGTGCCAGCTCACCCCAGGGGGACACTGAAGCTTTCTTT
TRBV6-2/TRBV6-3	once	TRBJ1-5	TRBD1	CASSQDRNNQPQHF	TGTGCCAGCAGTCAGGACAGGAACAATCAGCCCCAGCATTTT
TRBV3-1/TRBV3-2	NA	TRBJ2-1	TRBD2	CASSQWNRLAEQFF	TGTGCCAGCAGCCAATGGAATCGACTAGCGGAGCAGTTCTTC
TRBV2	NA	TRBJ2-3	NA	CAGLGGTTDTQYF	TGTGCCGGACTGGGCGGTACCACAGATACGCAGTATTTT
TRBV18	NA	TRBJ2-3	NA	CASSRPPVGPNTDTQYF	TGTGCCAGCTCACGGCCCCCGGTGGGGCCCAACACAGATACGCAGTATTTT
TRBV5-1	NA	TRBJ2-7	NA	CASTGGPLSYEQYF	TGCGCCAGCACCGGGGGGCCACTCTCCTACGAGCAGTACTTC
TRBV11-2	NA	TRBJ2-5	TRBD1	CASSPNRDRQETQYF	TGTGCCAGCAGTCCTAACCGGGACAGACAAGAGACCCAGTACTTC
TRBV3-1/TRBV3-2	NA	TRBJ2-7	NA	CARRSYEQYF	TGTGCCAGGAGGAGCTACGAGCAGTACTTC
TRBV5-1	NA	TRBJ2-7	NA	CASSLARGYEQYF	TGCGCCAGCAGCTTGGCCCGCGGGTACGAGCAGTACTTC
TRBV25-1	few	TRBJ1-2	TRBD1	CASSAGGAGPNYGYTF	TGTGCCAGCAGTGCAGGGGGCGCAGGTCCTAACTATGGCTACACCTTC
TRBV7-9	NA	TRBJ2-1	NA	CASSPAGPLGGGQFF	TGTGCCAGCAGCCCAGCGGGTCCCCTGGGAGGTGGGCAGTTCTTC
TRBV3-1/TRBV3-2	NA	TRBJ1-3	NA	CASSQDLVGAGNTIYF	TGTGCCAGCAGCCAAGATCTTGTAGGGGCTGGAAACACCATATATTTT
TRBV12-3/TRBV12-4	NA	TRBJ1-2	NA	CASSFNFYGYTF	TGTGCCAGCAGTTTCAATTTCTATGGCTACACCTTC
TRBV6-6	NA	TRBJ1-6	TRBD1	CASSYSGTGAPLHF	TGTGCCAGCAGTTATTCCGGGACAGGGGCACCCCTCCACTTT
TRBV5-4	once	TRBJ1-1	TRBD1	CASSPTGQGALDTEAFF	TGTGCCAGCAGCCCGACCGGACAGGGGGCGCTAGACACTGAAGCTTTCTTT
TRBV15	NA	TRBJ1-4	NA	CATSREGVYEKLFF	TGTGCCACCAGCAGAGAAGGGGTTTATGAAAAACTGTTTTTT
TRBV7-9	NA	TRBJ1-1	TRBD1	CASSEGTGGSNTEAFF	TGTGCCAGCAGCGAAGGGACAGGGGGCTCGAACACTGAAGCTTTCTTT
TRBV19	NA	TRBJ1-2	NA	CASSINGDYGYTF	TGTGCCAGTAGTATCAACGGGGACTATGGCTACACCTTC
TRBV5-1	NA	TRBJ2-3	NA	CASSSTGTSTDTQYF	TGCGCCAGCAGCTCTACGGGGACTAGCACAGATACGCAGTATTTT
TRBV2	once	TRBJ1-1	NA	CASSGGSPEAFF	TGTGCCAGCAGTGGGGGCAGCCCTGAAGCTTTCTTT
TRBV7-2	NA	TRBJ1-2	TRBD1	CASSLVYDTGESGYTF	TGTGCCAGCAGCTTAGTTTATGATACAGGGGAAAGTGGCTACACCTTC
TRBV13	NA	TRBJ2-3	TRBD2	CASRNIGLVSGGPSTDTQYF	TGTGCCAGCAGAAATATCGGCCTGGTTAGCGGGGGTCCTAGCACAGATACGCAGTATTTT
TRBV6-1	NA	TRBJ2-1	TRBD2	CASSEAGGSGEQFF	TGTGCCAGCAGTGAAGCGGGCGGGAGTGGTGAGCAGTTCTTC